This paragraph covers one T cell receptor (beta chain) sequence. The CDR3 totals 14 residues. Trimming removed 4 bases from V and 1 base from J; junction bases left unmatched: 5. Germline V gene data show CDR1 as SGDLS and CDR2 as YYNGEE. The data originate from a study of cytomegalovirus exposure and HLA in healthy donors. Whole-study context: As released early, the data held about 85 million unique TCRs from HLA-typed donors.

Both 60 Vbeta primers and 13 Jbeta primers went into the PCR. Libraries were prepared by immunoSEQ multiplex PCR; TCRdb keeps only in-frame clonotypes and omits some of them. The sample carries over 75,000 clones, about 66% recorded once. Input material: PBMCs. The origin of this receptor is a man younger than 45 in good health and CMV-seronegative. The J gene is TRBJ2-7, the V gene TRBV9; 7 bases map to TRBD2. DNA of the CDR3: TGTGCCAGCAGCATTGGCGGGAGTTCCTACGAGCAGTACTTC. Translation: CASSIGGSSYEQYF.